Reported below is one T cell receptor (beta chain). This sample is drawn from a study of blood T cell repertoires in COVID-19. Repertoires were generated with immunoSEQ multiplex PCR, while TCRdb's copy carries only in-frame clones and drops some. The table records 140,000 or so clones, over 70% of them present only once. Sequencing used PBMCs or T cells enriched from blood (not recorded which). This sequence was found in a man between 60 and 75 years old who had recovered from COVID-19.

The CDR3 spells CASSLSAGGPGAKNIQYF. The DNA of the CDR3 is TGTGCCAGCAGCTTATCAGCGGGGGGGCCGGGAGCCAAAAACATTCAGTACTTC. V and J are TRBV11-3 and TRBJ2-4; 10 bases agree with TRBD2. The V and J ends lost 2 bases and 0 bases, in that order; junction bases with no gene match: 7. Germline lookup yields CDR1 SGHNT and CDR2 YENEEA. The CDR3 extends over 18 amino acids.